This passage covers 4 T cell receptor beta chains from one sample sequenced in a study of vaccination and CD4 T cells after COVID-19. The Oncomine TCR Beta short-read assay was applied to DNA of cultured CD4+ T cells. TCRdb recomputed calls from the PCR reads with MiXCR, one row per CDR3 protein. The sample shows around 27,000 distinct CDR3 sequences, 36% of them seen only once. No antigen is known for these receptors. The sample's time point: late sampling 161 to 241 days after vaccination in three convalescent patients. Treatment defined: roughly 11-day PBMC culture with coronavirus spike peptide pools or control peptides (ViraFEST assay). The sample consisted of CD4+ T cells from blood, cultured in vitro, taken about 7 months after SARS-CoV-2 vaccination. The source of these receptors is a human donor who had recovered from COVID-19.

This chain uses TRBV19 with TRBJ1-5; D possibly corresponds to TRBD1 (5 bases). The germline gives CDR1 LNHDA, CDR2 SQIVND (reference sequence). The CDR3 sequence is 15 residues long. Trimming left V 8 bases short and J 2 bases short, with 16 bases between. The DNA of the CDR3 is TGTGCCAGTTTCGGGGGAAGAGGCGGCAATCAGCCCCAGCATTTT. Translation gives CASFGGRGGNQPQHF. The whole variable domain, remainder taken from reference TRBV19 and TRBJ1-5, is DGGITQSPKYLFRKEGQNVTLSCEQNLNHDAMYWYRQDPGQGLRLIYYSQIVNDFQKGDIAEGYSVSREKKESFPLTVTSAQKNPTAFYLCASFGGRGGNQPQHFGDGTRLSIL.

This clonotype was found a few times. The V call is TRBV6-1, the J call TRBJ2-5; the D is unclear. Deletions cut 2 bases from V and 5 bases from J, with 12 bases between. This CDR3 contains 14 residues. The germline CDR1 and CDR2 sequences are MNHNS and SASEGT. In nucleotides, the CDR3 is TGTGCCAGCAGTGAATTGGACGGAATGGAGACCCAGTACTTC. It specifies CASSELDGMETQYF.

This chain uses TRBV19 with TRBJ2-7; 8 bases fit TRBD2. Germline CDR1 LNHDA, CDR2 SQIVND (reference sequence). Unmatched junction bases numbered 5, after V lost 5 bases and J lost 5 bases. This CDR3 is 13 amino acids long. The CDR3 DNA sequence: TGTGCCAGTAGTCCGGGACTAGTCGACGAGCAGTACTTC. Translated, it gives CASSPGLVDEQYF.

The CDR3 here is CATSRDQTPDTQYF. CDR3 bases: TGTGCCACCAGCAGAGACCAAACCCCAGATACGCAGTATTTT. This chain uses TRBV15 with TRBJ2-3, with D unclear. Trimming cost V 0 bases and J 4 bases, with 8 bases left between them. The CDR3 covers 14 residues. Per the germline V gene, CDR1 is LNHNV and CDR2 is YYDKDF (reference sequence).